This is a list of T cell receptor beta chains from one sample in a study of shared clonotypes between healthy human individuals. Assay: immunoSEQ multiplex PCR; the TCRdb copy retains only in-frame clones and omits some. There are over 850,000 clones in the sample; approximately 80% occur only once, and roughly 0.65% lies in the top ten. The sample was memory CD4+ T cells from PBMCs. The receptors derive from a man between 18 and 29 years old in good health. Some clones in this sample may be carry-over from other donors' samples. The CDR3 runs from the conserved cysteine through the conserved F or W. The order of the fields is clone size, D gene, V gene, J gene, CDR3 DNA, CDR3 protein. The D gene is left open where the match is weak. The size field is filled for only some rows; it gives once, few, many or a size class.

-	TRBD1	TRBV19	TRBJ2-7	TGTGCCACCCAACCTGGGACAGGGTTTAGATACGAGCAGTACTTC	CATQPGTGFRYEQYF
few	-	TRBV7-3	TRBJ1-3	TGTGCCAGCAGCTTCAGCACTGGAAACACCATATATTTT	CASSFSTGNTIYF
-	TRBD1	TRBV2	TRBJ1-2	TGTGCCAGCAGGGGCGGGACAGGCAAAGGCTACACCTTC	CASRGGTGKGYTF
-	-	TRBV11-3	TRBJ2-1	TGTGCCAGCAGCCCACGGGAGTACAATGAGCAGTTCTTC	CASSPREYNEQFF
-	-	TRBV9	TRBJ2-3	TGTGCCAGCAGCGCCGCAGGGATCGCAGATACGCAGTATTTT	CASSAAGIADTQYF
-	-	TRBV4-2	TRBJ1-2	TGTGCCAGCAGCTCAGGGGTCTATGGCTACACCTTC	CASSSGVYGYTF
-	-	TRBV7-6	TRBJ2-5	TGTGCCAGCAGCGCCCAAGAGACCCAGTACTTC	CASSAQETQYF
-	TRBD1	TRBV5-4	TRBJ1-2	TGTGCCAGCAGCTTGGGGACAGGGGAGCTTTATGGCTACACCTTC	CASSLGTGELYGYTF
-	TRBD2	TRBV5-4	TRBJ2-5	TGTGCCAGCAGCTTGGCTAGCGGCCAAGAGACCCAGTACTTC	CASSLASGQETQYF
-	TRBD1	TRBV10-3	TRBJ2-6	TGTGCCATCAGTAAGGAGGGGACAGGGGTTGGGGCCAACGTCCTGACTTTC	CAISKEGTGVGANVLTF
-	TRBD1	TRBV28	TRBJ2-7	TGTGCCAGCAGTTCTCTAGACAGGGCCGGCTCCTACGAGCAGTACTTC	CASSSLDRAGSYEQYF
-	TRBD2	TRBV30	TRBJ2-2	TGTGCCTGGAGTGTAAAGCGGGAGGCAACCGGGGAGCTGTTTTTT	CAWSVKREATGELFF
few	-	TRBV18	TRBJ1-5	TGTGCCAGCTCACCCGAGGGAATCAGCAATCAGCCCCAGCATTTT	CASSPEGISNQPQHF
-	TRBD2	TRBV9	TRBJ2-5	TGTGCCAGCAGCGTAGCCCTAGCGGGGGGTGAGACCCAGTACTTC	CASSVALAGGETQYF
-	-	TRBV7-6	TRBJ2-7	TGTGCCAGCAGCTTAGGGCCCGCCGGCGAGCAGTACTTC	CASSLGPAGEQYF
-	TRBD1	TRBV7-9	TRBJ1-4	TGTGCCAGCAGCCTCAACGCCGGGACAGGGTTTGAAAAACTGTTTTTT	CASSLNAGTGFEKLFF
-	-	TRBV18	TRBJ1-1	TGTGCCAGCTCACCAGAAGGGAACACTGAAGCTTTCTTT	CASSPEGNTEAFF
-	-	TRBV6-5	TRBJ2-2	TGTGCCAGCAGCCTGGGACTTTCGAACACCGGGGAGCTGTTTTTT	CASSLGLSNTGELFF
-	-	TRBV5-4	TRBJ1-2	TGTGCCAGCAGCTTGGCCGGAGGCAGAGGAAATTCGAGCTACACCTTC	CASSLAGGRGNSSYTF
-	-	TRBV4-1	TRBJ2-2	TGCGCCAGCAGCCAAGATCCCCCACAAAACACCGGGGAGCTGTTTTTT	CASSQDPPQNTGELFF
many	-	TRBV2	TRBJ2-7	TGTGCCAGCAGTGAAGCGCGCGAGCAGTACTTC	CASSEAREQYF
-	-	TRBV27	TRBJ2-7	TGTGCCACCGGCCCCCGGGCGGAATACGAGCAGTACTTC	CATGPRAEYEQYF
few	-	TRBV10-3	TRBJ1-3	TGTGCCATCAGTGCAGTCAGCTCTGGAAACACCATATATTTT	CAISAVSSGNTIYF
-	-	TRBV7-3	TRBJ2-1	TGTGCCAGCAGCTCCACACCAACCTCCTACAATGAGCAGTTCTTC	CASSSTPTSYNEQFF
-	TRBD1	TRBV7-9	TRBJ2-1	TGTGCCAGCAGCAGAGAGCCCCGGGACAGTCTATACAATGAGCAGTTCTTC	CASSREPRDSLYNEQFF
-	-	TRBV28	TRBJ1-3	TGTGCCAGCAGTTTATATGGACGGAACACCATATATTTT	CASSLYGRNTIYF
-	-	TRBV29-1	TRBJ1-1	TGCAGCGGTACAGGGTTATCAATGGACACTGAAGCTTTCTTT	CSGTGLSMDTEAFF
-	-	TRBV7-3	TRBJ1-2	TGTGCCAGCAGCGCAATAACAGGGTTTGGCTACACCTTC	CASSAITGFGYTF
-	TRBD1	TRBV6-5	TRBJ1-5	TGTGCCAGCAGTTTGACAGGGGGGAGCAATCAGCCCCAGCATTTT	CASSLTGGSNQPQHF
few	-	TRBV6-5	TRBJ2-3	TGTGCCAGCATGGGCGGCCATAGCACAGATACGCAGTATTTT	CASMGGHSTDTQYF
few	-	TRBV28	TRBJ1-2	TGTGCGGCCGGATACCATAACTATGGCTACACCTTC	CAAGYHNYGYTF
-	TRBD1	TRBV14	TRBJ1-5	TGTGCCAGCAGCCGACAGGGTAATCAGCCCCAGCATTTT	CASSRQGNQPQHF
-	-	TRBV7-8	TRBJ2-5	TGTGCCAGCACCTTAGGGGCGCGGGAAGAGACCCAGTACTTC	CASTLGAREETQYF
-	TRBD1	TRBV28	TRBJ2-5	TGTGCCAGCAGTATCTACAGGGGTCAGGCCCAGACCCAGTACTTC	CASSIYRGQAQTQYF
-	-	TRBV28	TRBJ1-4	TGTGCCAGCACTTCCGAGTGGGCGACTAATGAAAAACTGTTTTTT	CASTSEWATNEKLFF
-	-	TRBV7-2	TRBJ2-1	TGTGCCAGCACCCATTGGGGGTACTCCTACAATGAGCAGTTCTTC	CASTHWGYSYNEQFF
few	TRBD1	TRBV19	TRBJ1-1	TGTGCCAGTAGGGCCGACAGGGGGAACACTGAAGCTTTCTTT	CASRADRGNTEAFF
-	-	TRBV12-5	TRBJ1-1	TGTGCTAGTGGCCGCCACGGGGGGAACACTGAAGCTTTCTTT	CASGRHGGNTEAFF
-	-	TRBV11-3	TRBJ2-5	TGTGCCAGCAGCTTTAGTAGAGACGAGACCCAGTACTTC	CASSFSRDETQYF
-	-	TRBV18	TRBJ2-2	TGTGCCAGCTCACCGTGGGTGGTAGCGGATAACACCGGGGAGCTGTTTTTT	CASSPWVVADNTGELFF
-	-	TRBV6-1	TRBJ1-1	TGTGCCAGCAGTGATAGTTTAGGGATTCGAGCTTTCTTT	CASSDSLGIRAFF
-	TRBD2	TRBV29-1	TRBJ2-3	TGCAGCGTTGCTCCTAGCGGGAGGGGAGATACGCAGTATTTT	CSVAPSGRGDTQYF
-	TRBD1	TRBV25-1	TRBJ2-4	TGTGCCAGCAGTGCCAGGACAGGGGCCTTCAAAAACATTCAGTACTTC	CASSARTGAFKNIQYF
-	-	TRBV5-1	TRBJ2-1	TGCGCCACCGCGTTAGAGGCCTACAATGAGCAGTTCTTC	CATALEAYNEQFF
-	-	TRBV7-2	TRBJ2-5	TGTGCCAGCAGCCCTAGGACAGCCCAAGAGACCCAGTACTTC	CASSPRTAQETQYF
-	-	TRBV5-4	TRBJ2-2	TGTGCCAGCAGCCGACCACTGGGGGTCGGCACCGGGGAGCTGTTTTTT	CASSRPLGVGTGELFF
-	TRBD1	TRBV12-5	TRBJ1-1	TGTGCTAGTGGTTTGGTACTTCCAGGGGGGAACACTGAAGCTTTCTTT	CASGLVLPGGNTEAFF
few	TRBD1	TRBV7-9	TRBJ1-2	TGTGCCAGCAGCTTCGCCGGGACAGGGGGTGGCTACACCTTC	CASSFAGTGGGYTF
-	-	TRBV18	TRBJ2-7	TGTGCCAGCTCACCAGGGGGGTCAGTTTACGAGCAGTACTTC	CASSPGGSVYEQYF
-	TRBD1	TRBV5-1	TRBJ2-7	TGCGCCAGCAGCTTGGGTAGTCGGGACAGGCAGTACTTC	CASSLGSRDRQYF
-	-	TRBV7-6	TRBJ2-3	TGTGCCAGCAGCCGCGGGACAGCTCGGCCAGATACGCAGTATTTT	CASSRGTARPDTQYF
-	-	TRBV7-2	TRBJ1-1	TGTGCCAGCAGCTTAGGAGGGGCTGAAGCTTTCTTT	CASSLGGAEAFF
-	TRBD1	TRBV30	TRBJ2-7	TGTGCCTGGCGCCGGACAGGAGGTGGGGGACAGTACTTC	CAWRRTGGGGQYF
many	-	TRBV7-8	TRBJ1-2	TGTGCCAGCAGCTTAGTTGTAGTCCCCTCCGCGAAATATGGCTACACCTTC	CASSLVVVPSAKYGYTF
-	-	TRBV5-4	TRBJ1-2	TGTGCCAGCAGCTCTGGACAAGAAGGTGGCTATGGCTACACCTTC	CASSSGQEGGYGYTF
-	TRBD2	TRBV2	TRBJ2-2	TGTGCCAGCAGGGCTCGGGCGGGGGCCGGGGAGCTGTTTTTT	CASRARAGAGELFF
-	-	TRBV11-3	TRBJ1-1	TGTGCCAGCAGCCGGGGGACGAACACTGAAGCTTTCTTT	CASSRGTNTEAFF
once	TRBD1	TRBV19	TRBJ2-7	TGTGCCAGTAGTAAGGGACAGGGCCTTTACGAGCAGTACTTC	CASSKGQGLYEQYF
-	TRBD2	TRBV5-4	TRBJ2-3	TGTGCCAGCAGCTTGGAACCTAGCGGGGGCACAGATACGCAGTATTTT	CASSLEPSGGTDTQYF
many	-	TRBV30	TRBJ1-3	TGTGCCTGGAGCGTGAATGGTAGGAACACCATATATTTT	CAWSVNGRNTIYF